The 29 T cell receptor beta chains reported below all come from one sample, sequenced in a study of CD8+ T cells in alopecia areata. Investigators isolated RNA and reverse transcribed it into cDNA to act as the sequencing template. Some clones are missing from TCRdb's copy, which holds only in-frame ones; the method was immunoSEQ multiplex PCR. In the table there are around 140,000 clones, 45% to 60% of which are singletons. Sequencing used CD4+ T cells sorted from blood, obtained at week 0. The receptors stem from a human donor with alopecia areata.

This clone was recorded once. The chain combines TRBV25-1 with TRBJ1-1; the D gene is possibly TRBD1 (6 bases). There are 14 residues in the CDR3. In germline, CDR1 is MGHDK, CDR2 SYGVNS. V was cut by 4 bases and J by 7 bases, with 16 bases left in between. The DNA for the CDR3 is TGTGCCAGCAGTGTTGCAGGATTCAGGGGTGAAGCTTTCTTT. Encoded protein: CASSVAGFRGEAFF. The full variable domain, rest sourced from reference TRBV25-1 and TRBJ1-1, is EADIYQTPRYLVIGTGKKITLECSQTMGHDKMYWYQQDPGMELHLIHYSYGVNSTEKGDLSSESTVSRIRTEHFPLTLESARPSHTSQYLCASSVAGFRGEAFFGQGTRLTVV.

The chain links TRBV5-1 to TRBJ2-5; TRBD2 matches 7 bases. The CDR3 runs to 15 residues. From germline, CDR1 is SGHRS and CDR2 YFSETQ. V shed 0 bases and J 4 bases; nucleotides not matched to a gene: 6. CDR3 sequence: CASSLVGGGAETQYF. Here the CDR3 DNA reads TGCGCCAGCAGCTTGGTAGGCGGGGGAGCAGAGACCCAGTACTTC.

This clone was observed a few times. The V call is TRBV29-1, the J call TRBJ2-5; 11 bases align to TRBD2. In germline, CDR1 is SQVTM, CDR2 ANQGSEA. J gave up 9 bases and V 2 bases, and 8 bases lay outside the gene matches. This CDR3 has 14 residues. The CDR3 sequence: CSVERLAGSMAQYF. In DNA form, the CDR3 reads TGCAGCGTTGAAAGACTAGCGGGGTCCATGGCCCAGTACTTC.

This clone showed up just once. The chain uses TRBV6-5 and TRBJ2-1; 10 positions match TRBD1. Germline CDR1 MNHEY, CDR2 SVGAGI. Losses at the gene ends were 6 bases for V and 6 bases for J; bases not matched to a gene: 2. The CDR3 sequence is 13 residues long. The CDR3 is CASRRTGGNEQFF. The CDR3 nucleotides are TGTGCCAGCAGAAGGACAGGGGGCAATGAGCAGTTCTTC.

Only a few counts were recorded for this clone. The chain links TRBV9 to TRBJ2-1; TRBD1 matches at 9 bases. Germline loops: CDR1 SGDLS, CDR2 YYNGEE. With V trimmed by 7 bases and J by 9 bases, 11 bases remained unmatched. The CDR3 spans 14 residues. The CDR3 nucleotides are TGTGCCAGCGGCCCGGGACAGGGAGTATCTGAGCAGTTCTTC. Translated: CASGPGQGVSEQFF.

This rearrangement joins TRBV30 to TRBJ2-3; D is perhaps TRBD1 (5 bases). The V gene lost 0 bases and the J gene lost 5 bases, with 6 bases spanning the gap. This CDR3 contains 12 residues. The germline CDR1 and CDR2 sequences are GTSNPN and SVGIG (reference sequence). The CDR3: CAWSVGVDTQYF. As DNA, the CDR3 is TGTGCCTGGAGTGTAGGGGTAGATACGCAGTATTTT.

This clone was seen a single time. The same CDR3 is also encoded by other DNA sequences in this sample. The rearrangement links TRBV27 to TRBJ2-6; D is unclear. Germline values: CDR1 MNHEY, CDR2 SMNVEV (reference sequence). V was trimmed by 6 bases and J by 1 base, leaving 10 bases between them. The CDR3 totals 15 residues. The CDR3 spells CASSSLGSGANVLTF. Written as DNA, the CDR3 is TGTGCCAGCAGCTCATTAGGGTCTGGGGCCAACGTCCTGACTTTC.

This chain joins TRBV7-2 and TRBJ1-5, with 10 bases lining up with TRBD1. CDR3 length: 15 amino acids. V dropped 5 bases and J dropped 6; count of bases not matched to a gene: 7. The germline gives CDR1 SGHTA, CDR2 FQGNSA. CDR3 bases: TGTGCCAGCAGCATTTCCGGGACAGGGGCTCAGCCCCAGCATTTT. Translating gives CASSISGTGAQPQHF.

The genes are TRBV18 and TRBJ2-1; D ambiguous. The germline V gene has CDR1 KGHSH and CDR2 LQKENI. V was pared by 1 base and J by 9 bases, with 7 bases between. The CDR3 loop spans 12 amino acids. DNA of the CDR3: TGTGCCAGCTCACCACTCAAGGGTGAGCAGTTCTTC. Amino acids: CASSPLKGEQFF. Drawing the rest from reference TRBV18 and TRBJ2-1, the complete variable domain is NAGVMQNPRHLVRRRGQEARLRCSPMKGHSHVYWYRQLPEEGLKFMVYLQKENIIDESGMPKERFSAEFPKEGPSILRIQQVVRGDSAAYFCASSPLKGEQFFGPGTRLTVL.

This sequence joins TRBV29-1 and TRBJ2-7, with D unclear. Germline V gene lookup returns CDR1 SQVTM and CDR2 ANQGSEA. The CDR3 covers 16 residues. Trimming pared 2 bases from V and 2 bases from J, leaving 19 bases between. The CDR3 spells CSVEKAISLSTYEQYF. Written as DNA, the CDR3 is TGCAGCGTTGAAAAGGCCATAAGTCTATCAACCTACGAGCAGTACTTC.

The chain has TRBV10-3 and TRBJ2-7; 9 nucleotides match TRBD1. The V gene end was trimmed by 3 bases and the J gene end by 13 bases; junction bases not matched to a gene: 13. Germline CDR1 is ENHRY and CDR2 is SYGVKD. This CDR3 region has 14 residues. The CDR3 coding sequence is TGTGCCATCAGTGAAGCGGGACAGGGTTACCTCAATTACTTC. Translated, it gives CAISEAGQGYLNYF.

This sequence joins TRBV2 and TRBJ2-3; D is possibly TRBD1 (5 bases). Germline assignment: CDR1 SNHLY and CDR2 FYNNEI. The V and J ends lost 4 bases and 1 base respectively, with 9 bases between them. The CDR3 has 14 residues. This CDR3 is CASSGTQGTDTQYF. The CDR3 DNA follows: TGTGCCAGCAGTGGGACACAGGGCACAGATACGCAGTATTTT.

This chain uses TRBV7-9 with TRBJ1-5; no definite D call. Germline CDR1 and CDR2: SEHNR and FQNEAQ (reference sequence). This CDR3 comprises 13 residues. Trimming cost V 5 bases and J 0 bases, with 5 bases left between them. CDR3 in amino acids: CASSPHSNQPQHF. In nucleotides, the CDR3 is TGTGCCAGCAGCCCCCATAGCAATCAGCCCCAGCATTTT.

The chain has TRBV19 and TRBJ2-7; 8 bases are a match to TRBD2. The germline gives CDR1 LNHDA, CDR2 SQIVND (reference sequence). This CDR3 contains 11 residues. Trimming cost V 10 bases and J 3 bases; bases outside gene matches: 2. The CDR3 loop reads CATSGGYEQYF. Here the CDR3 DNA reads TGTGCCACCAGCGGGGGCTACGAGCAGTACTTC.

CDR3 bases: TGTGCAGGGGGCGCTGGGAGCAATCAGCCCCAGCATTTT. Amino acids: CAGGAGSNQPQHF. The gene calls are TRBV19 and TRBJ1-5; 7 positions match TRBD1. The germline CDR1 and CDR2 sequences are LNHDA and SQIVND (reference sequence). The CDR3 covers 13 residues.

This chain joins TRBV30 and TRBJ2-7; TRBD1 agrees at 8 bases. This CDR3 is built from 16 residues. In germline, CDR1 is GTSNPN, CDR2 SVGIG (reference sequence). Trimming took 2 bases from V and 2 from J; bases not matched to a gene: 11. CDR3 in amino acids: CAWSLSGGSRTYEQYF. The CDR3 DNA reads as TGTGCCTGGAGTTTGTCAGGGGGCAGTCGGACCTACGAGCAGTACTTC.

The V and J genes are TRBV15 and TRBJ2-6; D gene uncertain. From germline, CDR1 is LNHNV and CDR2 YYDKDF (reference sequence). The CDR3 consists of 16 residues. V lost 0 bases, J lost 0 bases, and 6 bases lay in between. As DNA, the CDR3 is TGTGCCACCAGCAGAGATCGTGCCTCTGGGGCCAACGTCCTGACTTTC. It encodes CATSRDRASGANVLTF. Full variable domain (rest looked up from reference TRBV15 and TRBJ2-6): DAMVIQNPRYQVTQFGKPVTLSCSQTLNHNVMYWYQQKSSQAPKLLFHYYDKDFNNEADTPDNFQSRRPNTSFCFLDIRSPGLGDTAMYLCATSRDRASGANVLTFGAGSRLTVL.

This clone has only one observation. DNA for the CDR3: TGTGCCAGCAGTTCAGGATTAACAGGGGACGAGCAGTACTTC. It encodes CASSSGLTGDEQYF. The chain couples TRBV6-5 to TRBJ2-7, with 7 bases identical to TRBD1. CDR3 length equals 14 residues. The V segment lost 4 bases and the J segment 5 bases; nucleotides outside the gene matches: 8. From germline, CDR1 is MNHEY and CDR2 SVGAGI.

CDR3 coding DNA: TGTGCCAGCTCACCACGGACGAACACTGAAGCTTTCTTT. Residues: CASSPRTNTEAFF. This chain links TRBV18 with TRBJ1-1, with D uncertain. This CDR3 has 13 amino acids. Per germline, CDR1 KGHSH and CDR2 LQKENI. Trimming took 1 base from V and 1 from J, leaving 4 bases between them.

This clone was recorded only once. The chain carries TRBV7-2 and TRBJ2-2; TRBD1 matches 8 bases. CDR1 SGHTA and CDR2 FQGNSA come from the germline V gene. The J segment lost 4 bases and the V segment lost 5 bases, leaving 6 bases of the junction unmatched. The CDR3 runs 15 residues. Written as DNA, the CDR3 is TGTGCCAGCAGCCCCAGGGGGCGCACCACCGGGGAGCTGTTTTTT. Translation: CASSPRGRTTGELFF. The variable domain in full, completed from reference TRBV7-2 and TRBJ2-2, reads GAGVSQSPSNKVTEKGKDVELRCDPISGHTALYWYRQSLGQGLEFLIYFQGNSAPDKSGLPSDRFSAERTGGSVSTLTIQRTQQEDSAVYLCASSPRGRTTGELFFGEGSRLTVL.

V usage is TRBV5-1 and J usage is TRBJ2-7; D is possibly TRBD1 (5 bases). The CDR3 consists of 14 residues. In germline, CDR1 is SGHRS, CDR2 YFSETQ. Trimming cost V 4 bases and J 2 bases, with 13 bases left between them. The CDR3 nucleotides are TGCGCCAGCAGCCCAAGGGGCGGTACCTACGAGCAGTACTTC. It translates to CASSPRGGTYEQYF. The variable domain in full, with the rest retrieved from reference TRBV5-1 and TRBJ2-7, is KAGVTQTPRYLIKTRGQQVTLSCSPISGHRSVSWYQQTPGQGLQFLFEYFSETQRNKGNFPGRFSGRQFSNSRSEMNVSTLELGDSALYLCASSPRGGTYEQYFGPGTRLTVT.

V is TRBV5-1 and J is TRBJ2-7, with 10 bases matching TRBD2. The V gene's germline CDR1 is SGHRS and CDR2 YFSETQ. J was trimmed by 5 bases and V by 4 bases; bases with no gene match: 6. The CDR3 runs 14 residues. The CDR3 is CASSTTSGTDEQYF. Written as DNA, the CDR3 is TGCGCCAGCAGCACAACTAGCGGGACCGACGAGCAGTACTTC.

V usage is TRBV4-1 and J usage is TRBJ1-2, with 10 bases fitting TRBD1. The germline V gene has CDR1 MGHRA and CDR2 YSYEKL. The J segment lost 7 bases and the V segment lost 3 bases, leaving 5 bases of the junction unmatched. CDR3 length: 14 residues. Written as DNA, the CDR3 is TGCGCCAGCAGCCAGGCCGGACAGGGGGGTGGCTACACCTTC. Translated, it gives CASSQAGQGGGYTF.

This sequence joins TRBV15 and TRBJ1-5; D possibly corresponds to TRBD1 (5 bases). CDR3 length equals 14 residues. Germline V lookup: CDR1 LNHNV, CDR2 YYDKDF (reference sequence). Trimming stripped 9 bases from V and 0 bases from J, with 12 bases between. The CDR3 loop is CATSGTHSNQPQHF. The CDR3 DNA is TGTGCCACTTCCGGGACCCATAGCAATCAGCCCCAGCATTTT.

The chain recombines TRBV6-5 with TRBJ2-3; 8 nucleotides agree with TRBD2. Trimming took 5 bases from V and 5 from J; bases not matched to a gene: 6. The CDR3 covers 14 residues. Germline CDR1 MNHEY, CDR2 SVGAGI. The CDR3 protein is CASSRTSRQDTQYF. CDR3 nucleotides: TGTGCCAGCAGTAGGACTAGCAGACAAGATACGCAGTATTTT.

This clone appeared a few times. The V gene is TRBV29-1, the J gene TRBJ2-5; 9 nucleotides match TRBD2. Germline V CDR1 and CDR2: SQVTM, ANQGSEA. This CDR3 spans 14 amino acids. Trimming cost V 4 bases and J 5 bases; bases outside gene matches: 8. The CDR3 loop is CSVALSGSGETQYF. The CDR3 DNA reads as TGCAGCGTTGCTCTTAGCGGGAGCGGCGAGACCCAGTACTTC.

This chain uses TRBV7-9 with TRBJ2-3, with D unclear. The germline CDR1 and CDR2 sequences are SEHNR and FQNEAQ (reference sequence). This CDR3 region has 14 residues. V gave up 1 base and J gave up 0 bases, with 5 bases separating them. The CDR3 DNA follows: TGTGCCAGCAGCTTAGATACTAGCACAGATACGCAGTATTTT. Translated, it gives CASSLDTSTDTQYF.

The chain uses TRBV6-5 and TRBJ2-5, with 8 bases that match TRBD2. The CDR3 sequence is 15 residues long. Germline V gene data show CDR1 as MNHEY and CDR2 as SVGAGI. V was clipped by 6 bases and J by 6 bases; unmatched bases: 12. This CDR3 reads CASRPARTSTQTQYF. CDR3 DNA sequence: TGTGCCAGCAGACCCGCCCGGACTAGCACCCAGACCCAGTACTTC.

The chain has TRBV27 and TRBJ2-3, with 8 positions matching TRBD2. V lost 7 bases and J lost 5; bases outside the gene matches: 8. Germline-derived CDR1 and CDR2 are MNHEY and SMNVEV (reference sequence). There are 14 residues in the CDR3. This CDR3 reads CASKLGLGGDTQYF. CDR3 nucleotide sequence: TGTGCCAGCAAACTGGGACTAGGAGGAGATACGCAGTATTTT.